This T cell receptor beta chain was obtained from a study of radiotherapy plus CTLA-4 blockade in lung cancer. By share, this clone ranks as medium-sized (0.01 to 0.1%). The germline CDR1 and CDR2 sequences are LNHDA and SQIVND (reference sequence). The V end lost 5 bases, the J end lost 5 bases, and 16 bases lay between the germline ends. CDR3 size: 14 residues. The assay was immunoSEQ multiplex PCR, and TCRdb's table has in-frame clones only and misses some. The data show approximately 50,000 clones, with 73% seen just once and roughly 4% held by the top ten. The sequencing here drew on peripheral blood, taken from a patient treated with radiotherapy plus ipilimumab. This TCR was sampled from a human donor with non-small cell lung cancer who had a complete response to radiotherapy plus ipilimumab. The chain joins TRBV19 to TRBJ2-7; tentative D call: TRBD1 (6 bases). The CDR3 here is CASSVTGSGDEQYF. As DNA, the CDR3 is TGTGCCAGTAGTGTAACAGGGAGTGGTGACGAGCAGTACTTC.